The text below deals with one T cell receptor (beta chain). The record originates from a study of T cell responses to AZD1222 COVID-19 vaccine. Some clones are missing from TCRdb's copy, which holds only in-frame ones; the method was immunoSEQ multiplex PCR. The repertoire includes about 150,000 clones, about 90% of them detected once, and approximately 6.2% sits in the top ten. Germline CDR1 SNHLY, CDR2 FYNNEI. CDR3 length: 12 residues. V was pared by 3 bases and J by 5 bases, with 0 bases of the junction left unmatched. This chain joins TRBV2 and TRBJ2-5; TRBD1 matches 7 bases. The material sequenced was peripheral blood, taken 28 days after the second AZD1222 dose. This TCR was recovered from an adult who received the AZD1222 COVID-19 vaccine. The CDR3 loop is CASSEDRETQYF. CDR3 coding DNA: TGTGCCAGCAGTGAGGACAGGGAGACCCAGTACTTC. Filled out from reference TRBV2 and TRBJ2-5, the complete variable domain reads EPEVTQTPSHQVTQMGQEVILRCVPISNHLYFYWYRQILGQKVEFLVSFYNNEISEKSEIFDDQFSVERPDGSNFTLKIRSTKLEDSAMYFCASSEDRETQYFGPGTRLLVL.